This section outlines one T cell receptor beta chain sequence together with its context. The antigen is undetermined. Autologous stem cell transplantation was followed by relapse in every patient, and brentuximab vedotin exposure varied. Per germline, CDR1 SGHAT and CDR2 FQNNGV. The CDR3 length is 15 residues. Trimming took 2 bases from V and 0 from J, leaving 11 bases between them. This entry comes from a study of PD-1 blockade in classical Hodgkin lymphoma. Findings and caveats of the study: Repertoire differences lack defined causes, possibly disease activity or prior therapy.

Assay: immunoSEQ multiplex PCR; the TCRdb copy retains only in-frame clones and omits some. The sample has around 99,000 clones; 75% to 85% are singletons. The material was peripheral blood mononuclear cells (PBMCs), obtained before the second cycle of nivolumab. The rearrangement uses TRBV11-2 and TRBJ2-7; possibly TRBD1 for D (6 bases). This clonotype was obtained from a human donor with classical Hodgkin lymphoma. The CDR3 sequence is CASSLWGHSSYEQYF. CDR3 bases: TGTGCCAGCAGCTTATGGGGACACAGCTCCTACGAGCAGTACTTC.